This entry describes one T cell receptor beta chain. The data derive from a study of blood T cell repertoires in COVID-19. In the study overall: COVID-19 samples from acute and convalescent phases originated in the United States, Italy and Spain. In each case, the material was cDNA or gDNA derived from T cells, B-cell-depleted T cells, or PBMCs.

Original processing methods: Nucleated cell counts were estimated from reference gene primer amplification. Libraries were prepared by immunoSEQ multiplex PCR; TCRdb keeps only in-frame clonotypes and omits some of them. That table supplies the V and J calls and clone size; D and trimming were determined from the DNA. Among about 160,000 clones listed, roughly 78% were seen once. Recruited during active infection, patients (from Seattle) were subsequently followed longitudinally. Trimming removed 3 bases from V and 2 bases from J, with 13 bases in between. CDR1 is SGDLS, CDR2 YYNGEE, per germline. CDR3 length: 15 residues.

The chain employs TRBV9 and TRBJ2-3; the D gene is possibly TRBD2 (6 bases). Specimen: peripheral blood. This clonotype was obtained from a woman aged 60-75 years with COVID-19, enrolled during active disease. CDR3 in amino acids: CASSGRDSITDTQYF. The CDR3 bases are TGTGCCAGCAGCGGACGGGACTCAATCACAGATACGCAGTATTTT.